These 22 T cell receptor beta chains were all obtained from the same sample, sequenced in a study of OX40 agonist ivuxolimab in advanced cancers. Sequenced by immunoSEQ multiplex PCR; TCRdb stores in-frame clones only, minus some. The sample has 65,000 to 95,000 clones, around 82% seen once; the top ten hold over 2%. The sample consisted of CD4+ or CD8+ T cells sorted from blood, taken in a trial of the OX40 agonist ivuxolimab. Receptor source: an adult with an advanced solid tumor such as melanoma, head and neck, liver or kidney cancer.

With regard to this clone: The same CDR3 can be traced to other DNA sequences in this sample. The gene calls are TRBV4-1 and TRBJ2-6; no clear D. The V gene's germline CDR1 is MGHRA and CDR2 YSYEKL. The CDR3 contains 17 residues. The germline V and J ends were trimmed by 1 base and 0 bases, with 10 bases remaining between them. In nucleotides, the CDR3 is TGCGCCAGCAGCCAAGTATTCGACGGCTCTGGGGCCAACGTCCTGACTTTC. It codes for CASSQVFDGSGANVLTF.

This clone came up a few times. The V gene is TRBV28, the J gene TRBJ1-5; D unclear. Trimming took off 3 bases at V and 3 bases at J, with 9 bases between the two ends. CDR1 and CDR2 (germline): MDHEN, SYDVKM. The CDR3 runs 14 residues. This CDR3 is CASSLGIHNQPQHF. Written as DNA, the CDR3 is TGTGCCAGCAGTTTGGGGATTCACAATCAGCCCCAGCATTTT.

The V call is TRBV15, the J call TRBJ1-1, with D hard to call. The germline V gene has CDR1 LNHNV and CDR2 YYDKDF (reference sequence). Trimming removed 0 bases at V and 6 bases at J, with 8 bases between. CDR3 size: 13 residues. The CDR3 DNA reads TGTGCCACCAGCAGAGACTTTCGCGCTGAAGCTTTCTTT. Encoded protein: CATSRDFRAEAFF.

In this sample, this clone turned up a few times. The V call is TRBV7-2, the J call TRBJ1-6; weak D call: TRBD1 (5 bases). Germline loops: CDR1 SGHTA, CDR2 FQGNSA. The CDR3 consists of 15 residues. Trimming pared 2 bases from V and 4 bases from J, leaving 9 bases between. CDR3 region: CASSLRDGYNSPLHF. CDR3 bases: TGTGCCAGCAGCTTAAGGGACGGATATAATTCACCCCTCCACTTT.

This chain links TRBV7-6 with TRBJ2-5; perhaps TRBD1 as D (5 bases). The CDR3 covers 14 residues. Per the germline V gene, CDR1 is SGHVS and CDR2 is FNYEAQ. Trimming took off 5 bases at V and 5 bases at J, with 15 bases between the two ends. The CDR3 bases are TGTGCCAGCAGCGAGACGGCTCCAGGGGAGACCCAGTACTTC. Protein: CASSETAPGETQYF.

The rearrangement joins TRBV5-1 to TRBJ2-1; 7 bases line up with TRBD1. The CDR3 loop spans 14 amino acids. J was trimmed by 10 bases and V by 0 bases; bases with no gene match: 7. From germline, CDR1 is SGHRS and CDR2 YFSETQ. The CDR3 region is CASSLATSGQEQFF. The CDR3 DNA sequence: TGCGCCAGCAGCTTGGCAACATCGGGACAGGAGCAGTTCTTC.

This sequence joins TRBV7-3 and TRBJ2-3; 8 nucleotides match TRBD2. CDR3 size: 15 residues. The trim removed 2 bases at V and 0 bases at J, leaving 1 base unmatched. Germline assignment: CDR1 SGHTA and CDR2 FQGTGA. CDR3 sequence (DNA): TGTGCCAGCAGCTTAGCGGGGGGTAGCACAGATACGCAGTATTTT. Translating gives CASSLAGGSTDTQYF. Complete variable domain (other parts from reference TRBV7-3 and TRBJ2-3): GAGVSQTPSNKVTEKGKYVELRCDPISGHTALYWYRQSLGQGPEFLIYFQGTGAADDSGLPNDRFFAVRPEGSVSTLKIQRTERGDSAVYLCASSLAGGSTDTQYFGPGTRLTVL.

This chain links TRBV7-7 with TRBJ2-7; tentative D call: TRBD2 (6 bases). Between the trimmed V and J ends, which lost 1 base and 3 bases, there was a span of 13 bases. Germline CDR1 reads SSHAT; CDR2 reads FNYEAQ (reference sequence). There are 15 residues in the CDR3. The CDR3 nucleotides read TGTGCCAGCAGCTTAGGGCACGGGGGATACTACGAGCAGTACTTC. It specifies CASSLGHGGYYEQYF.

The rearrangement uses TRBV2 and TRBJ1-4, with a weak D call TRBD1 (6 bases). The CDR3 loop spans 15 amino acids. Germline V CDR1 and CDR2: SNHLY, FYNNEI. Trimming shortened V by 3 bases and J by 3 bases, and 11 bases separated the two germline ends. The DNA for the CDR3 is TGTGCCAGCAGTGACCAGGGGATATCTAATGAAAAACTGTTTTTT. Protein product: CASSDQGISNEKLFF.

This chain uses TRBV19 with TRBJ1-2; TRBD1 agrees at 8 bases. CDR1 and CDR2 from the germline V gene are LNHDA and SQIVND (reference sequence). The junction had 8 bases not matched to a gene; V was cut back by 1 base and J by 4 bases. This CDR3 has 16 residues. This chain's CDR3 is CASSIAGQGQSYGYTF. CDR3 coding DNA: TGTGCCAGTAGTATAGCCGGACAGGGACAATCCTATGGCTACACCTTC. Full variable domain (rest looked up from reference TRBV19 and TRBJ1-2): DGGITQSPKYLFRKEGQNVTLSCEQNLNHDAMYWYRQDPGQGLRLIYYSQIVNDFQKGDIAEGYSVSREKKESFPLTVTSAQKNPTAFYLCASSIAGQGQSYGYTFGSGTRLTVV.

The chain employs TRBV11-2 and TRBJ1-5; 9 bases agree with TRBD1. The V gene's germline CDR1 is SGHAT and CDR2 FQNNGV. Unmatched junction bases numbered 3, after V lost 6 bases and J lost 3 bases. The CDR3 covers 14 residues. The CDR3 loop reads CASSWTGVNQPQHF. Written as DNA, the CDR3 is TGTGCCAGCAGTTGGACAGGGGTCAATCAGCCCCAGCATTTT.

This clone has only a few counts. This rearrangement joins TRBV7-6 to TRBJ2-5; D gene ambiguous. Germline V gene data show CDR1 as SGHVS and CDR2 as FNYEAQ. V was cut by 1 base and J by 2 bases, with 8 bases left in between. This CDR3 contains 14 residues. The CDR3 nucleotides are TGTGCCAGCAGCTTAGGGCCAGCGCAAGAGACCCAGTACTTC. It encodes CASSLGPAQETQYF.

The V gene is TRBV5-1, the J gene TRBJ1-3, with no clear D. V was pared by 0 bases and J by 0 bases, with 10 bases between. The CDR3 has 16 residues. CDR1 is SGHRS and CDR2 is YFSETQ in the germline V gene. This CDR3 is CASSLEGGFSGNTIYF. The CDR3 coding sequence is TGCGCCAGCAGCTTGGAGGGCGGATTCTCTGGAAACACCATATATTTT.

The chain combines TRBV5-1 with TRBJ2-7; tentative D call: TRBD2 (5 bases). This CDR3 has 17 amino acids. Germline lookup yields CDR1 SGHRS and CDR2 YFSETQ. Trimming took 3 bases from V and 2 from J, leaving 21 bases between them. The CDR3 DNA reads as TGCGCCAGCAGCTCGGGGAGTGTGCGAAGAAACACCTACGAGCAGTACTTC. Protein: CASSSGSVRRNTYEQYF.

CDR3 region: CSVDKGSSNEQFF. The CDR3 DNA reads TGCAGCGTTGATAAGGGCAGCAGCAATGAGCAGTTCTTC. This chain links TRBV29-1 with TRBJ2-1; D is ambiguous. Germline CDR1 reads SQVTM; CDR2 reads ANQGSEA. Trimming stripped 3 bases from V and 6 bases from J, with 12 bases between. CDR3 length: 13 amino acids.

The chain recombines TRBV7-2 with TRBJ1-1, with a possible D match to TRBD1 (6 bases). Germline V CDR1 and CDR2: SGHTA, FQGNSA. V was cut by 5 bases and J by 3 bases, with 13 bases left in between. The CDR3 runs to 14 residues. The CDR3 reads CASSKGGWDTEAFF. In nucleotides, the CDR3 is TGTGCCAGCAGCAAAGGGGGGTGGGACACTGAAGCTTTCTTT.

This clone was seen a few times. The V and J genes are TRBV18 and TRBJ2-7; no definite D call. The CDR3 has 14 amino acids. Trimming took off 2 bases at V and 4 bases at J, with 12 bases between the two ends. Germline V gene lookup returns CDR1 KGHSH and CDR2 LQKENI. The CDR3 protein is CASSPAGRNYEQYF. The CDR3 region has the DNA TGTGCCAGCTCACCAGCCGGACGGAATTACGAGCAGTACTTC.

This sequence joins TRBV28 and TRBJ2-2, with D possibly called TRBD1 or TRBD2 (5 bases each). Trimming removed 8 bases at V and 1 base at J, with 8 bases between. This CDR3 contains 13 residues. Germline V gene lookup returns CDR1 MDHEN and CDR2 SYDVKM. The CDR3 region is CASGGRNTGELFF. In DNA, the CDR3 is TGTGCCAGCGGGGGTCGGAACACCGGGGAGCTGTTTTTT.

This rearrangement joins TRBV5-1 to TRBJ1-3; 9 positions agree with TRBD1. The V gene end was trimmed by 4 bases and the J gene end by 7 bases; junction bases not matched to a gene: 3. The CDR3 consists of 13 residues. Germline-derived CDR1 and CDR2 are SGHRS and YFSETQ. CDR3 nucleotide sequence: TGCGCCAGCAGCCGGACAGGGGCGAACACCATATATTTT. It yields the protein CASSRTGANTIYF.

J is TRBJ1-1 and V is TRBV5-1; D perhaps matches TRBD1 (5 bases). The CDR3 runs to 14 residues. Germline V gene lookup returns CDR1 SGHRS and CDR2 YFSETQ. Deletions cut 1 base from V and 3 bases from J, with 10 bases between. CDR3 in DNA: TGCGCCAGCAGCTTGCAGGGTTCGGACACTGAAGCTTTCTTT. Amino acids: CASSLQGSDTEAFF.

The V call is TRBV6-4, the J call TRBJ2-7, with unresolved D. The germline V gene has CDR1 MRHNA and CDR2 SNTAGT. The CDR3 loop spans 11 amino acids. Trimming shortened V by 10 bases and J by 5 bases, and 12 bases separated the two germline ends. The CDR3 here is CATHDSDEQYF. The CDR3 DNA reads TGTGCCACCCATGACTCGGACGAGCAGTACTTC.

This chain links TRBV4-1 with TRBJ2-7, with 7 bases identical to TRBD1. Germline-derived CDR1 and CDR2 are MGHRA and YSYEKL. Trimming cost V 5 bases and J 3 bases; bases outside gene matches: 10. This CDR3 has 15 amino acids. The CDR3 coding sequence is TGCGCCAGCAGCGAACGGACAGGTTCCCTCTACGAGCAGTACTTC. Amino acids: CASSERTGSLYEQYF.